The clone carrying this T cell receptor (beta chain) was recorded a few times. Other DNA sequences within the sample encode an identical CDR3. Enrolled through a virtual design, the participants were between 18 and 89 years of age and came from fewer than 30 US areas. In assigning cohorts, the study relied on participant-reported clinical history. Original analysis: Nucleated cell counts were estimated from reference gene primer amplification. Data came from immunoSEQ multiplex PCR; TCRdb stores just in-frame clones and leaves some out. Clone size and V and J calls were adopted from that table, with D and trimming inferred from the DNA. The profile shows 250,000 to 300,000 clones, around four fifths of them singletons. The CDR3 covers 14 residues. Germline values: CDR1 DFQATT, CDR2 SNEGSKA (reference sequence). The V end lost 3 bases, the J end lost 0 bases, and 9 bases lay between the germline ends.

This specimen comes from a study of blood T cell repertoires in COVID-19. Study details: PBMCs, B-cell-depleted T cells, or T cells provided the cDNA or gDNA that made up the material.

The material sequenced was PBMCs or T cells enriched from blood (not recorded which). This receptor was taken from a man aged 25-40 years with acute COVID-19. V is TRBV20-1 and J is TRBJ2-1; D might be TRBD2 (5 bases). CDR3 region: CSASRGSSYNEQFF. The CDR3 DNA is TGCAGTGCTAGTAGAGGGAGCTCCTACAATGAGCAGTTCTTC.